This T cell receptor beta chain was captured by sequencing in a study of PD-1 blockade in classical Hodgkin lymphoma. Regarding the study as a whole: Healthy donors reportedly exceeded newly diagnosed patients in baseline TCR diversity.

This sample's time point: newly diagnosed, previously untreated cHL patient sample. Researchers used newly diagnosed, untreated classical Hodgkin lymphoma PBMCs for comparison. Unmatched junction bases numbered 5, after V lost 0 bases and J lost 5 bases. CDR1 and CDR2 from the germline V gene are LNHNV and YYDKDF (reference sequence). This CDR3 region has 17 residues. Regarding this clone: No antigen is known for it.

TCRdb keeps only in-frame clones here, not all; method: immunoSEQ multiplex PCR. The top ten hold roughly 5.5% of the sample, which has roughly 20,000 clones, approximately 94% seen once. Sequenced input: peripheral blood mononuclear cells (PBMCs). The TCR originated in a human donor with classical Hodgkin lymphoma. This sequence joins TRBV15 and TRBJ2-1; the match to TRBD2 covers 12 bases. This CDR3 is CATSRELLAGGDNEQFF. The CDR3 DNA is TGTGCCACCAGCAGAGAATTACTAGCGGGGGGAGACAATGAGCAGTTCTTC.